One sample yielded the 23 T cell receptor beta chains listed below, sequenced in a study of blood T cells in healthy people across ages. A second PCR, run for about 7 to 11 cycles, used a sample-barcoded 5' primer plus a J-beta primer mix. TCRdb called the 5' RACE reads again in MiXCR, with one record for every CDR3 protein. The sample has some 1.4 million distinct CDR3 sequences; approximately 42% are singletons. Sequenced input: blood. These receptors were obtained from a young woman in good health.

The chain couples TRBV20-1 to TRBJ2-7; 7 bases match TRBD1. J lost 2 bases, V lost 5 bases, and 6 bases had no gene match. CDR1 is DFQATT, CDR2 SNEGSKA, per germline (reference sequence). This CDR3 contains 13 residues. The CDR3 loop reads CSASGTATYEQYF. In nucleotides, the CDR3 is TGCAGTGCTTCGGGGACAGCAACCTACGAGCAGTACTTC.

This chain joins TRBV5-1 and TRBJ2-3; 8 bases agree with TRBD2. Germline V gene sequence: CDR1 SGHRS, CDR2 YFSETQ. The CDR3 is 15 amino acids. Trimming cost V 2 bases and J 7 bases; bases outside gene matches: 9. The CDR3 nucleotides read TGCGCCAGCAGCTTTGGAAGCGGGAGCGCTAATACGCAGTATTTT. As protein: CASSFGSGSANTQYF.

This clonotype appeared a few times. V gene TRBV7-2 combines with J gene TRBJ1-5, with D maybe TRBD1 (5 bases). The CDR3 is made up of 13 amino acids. Trimming left V 5 bases short and J 7 bases short, with 12 bases between. CDR1 SGHTA and CDR2 FQGNSA come from the germline V gene. The DNA of the CDR3 is TGTGCCAGCAGCCCCGGGTGGGACCAGCCCCAGCATTTT. Its protein is CASSPGWDQPQHF.

The chain recombines TRBV20-1 with TRBJ1-2; unclear D gene. Germline loops: CDR1 DFQATT, CDR2 SNEGSKA (reference sequence). The CDR3 contains 15 residues. V dropped 5 bases and J dropped 8 bases, with 24 bases sitting between them. This CDR3 reads CSAPLGGGVNWGYTF. The CDR3 nucleotides are TGCAGTGCTCCCCTAGGCGGTGGGGTCAATTGGGGCTACACCTTC.

This clonotype was detected only once. The genes are TRBV24-1 and TRBJ2-1, with TRBD2 as a possible D gene (6 bases). The J call may be wrong; the DNA end is better matched by TRBJ2-7. The germline CDR1 and CDR2 sequences are KGHDR and SFDVKD. This CDR3 comprises 15 residues. CDR3 nucleotide sequence: TGTGCCACCAGGGAGGGACCCAGAGAAAACAATGAGCAGTACTTC. The encoded protein is CATREGPRENNEQYF.

In its sample, this clonotype was seen a few times. This chain joins TRBV6-5 and TRBJ2-3, with 8 nucleotides matching TRBD2. The V gene's germline CDR1 is MNHEY and CDR2 SVGAGI. V shed 2 bases and J 3 bases; nucleotides not matched to a gene: 25. This CDR3 is built from 22 residues. The CDR3 protein is CASSYPRRVAGLIALSTDTQYF. DNA of the CDR3: TGTGCCAGCAGTTACCCCCGAAGGGTAGCGGGATTGATCGCCCTTTCGACAGATACGCAGTATTTT.

This clonotype showed up just a few times. The chain joins TRBV25-1 to TRBJ2-7; D gene unclear. This CDR3 contains 13 residues. Germline CDR1 reads MGHDK; CDR2 reads SYGVNS. The V end was cut by 7 bases, the J end by 3 bases, with 13 bases between. The CDR3 DNA follows: TGTGCCAGCACGGCAGTAGGTTTCTACGAGCAGTACTTC. It encodes CASTAVGFYEQYF.

This clonotype turned up a few times. The rearrangement joins TRBV27 to TRBJ2-1; 11 nucleotides match TRBD2. The CDR3 runs to 16 residues. The germline V gene encodes CDR1 MNHEY and CDR2 SMNVEV (reference sequence). V lost 3 bases and J lost 3; bases outside the gene matches: 4. CDR3: CASSFGLAGVYNEQFF. For the CDR3, the DNA is TGTGCCAGCAGTTTCGGACTAGCGGGCGTCTACAATGAGCAGTTCTTC.

Many counts were recorded for this clonotype. V gene TRBV7-2 combines with J gene TRBJ2-7; D remains unclear. CDR3 length: 14 residues. Trimming cost V 4 bases and J 0 bases, with 10 bases left between them. From germline, CDR1 is SGHTA and CDR2 FQGNSA. The CDR3: CASSSRTSSYEQYF. The CDR3 coding sequence is TGTGCCAGCAGCTCCAGGACCTCCTCCTACGAGCAGTACTTC.

This clonotype has just a few counts. The chain couples TRBV27 to TRBJ1-4; 9 bases line up with TRBD1. V lost 6 bases to trimming and J lost 1 base; unmatched junction nucleotides: 12. CDR3 length: 18 amino acids. Looked up from germline, CDR1 is MNHEY and CDR2 is SMNVEV (reference sequence). This CDR3 reads CASSRSPQGARTNEKLFF. CDR3 nucleotide sequence: TGTGCCAGCAGCCGCAGCCCACAGGGGGCACGAACTAATGAAAAACTGTTTTTT.

Regarding this clonotype: The junction does not match germline at one end; this may be a read error. The CDR3 is CASSLVGSLSSYNSPPHF. Written as DNA, the CDR3 is TGCGCCAGCAGCTTGGTGGGCAGCTTGAGCTCCTATAATTCACCCCCCCACTTT. The chain couples TRBV5-1 to TRBJ1-6; D gene ambiguous. The CDR3 is 18 amino acids. Germline CDR1 reads SGHRS; CDR2 reads YFSETQ.

The chain uses TRBV6-1 and TRBJ2-1; unclear D gene. The V and J ends lost 6 bases and 13 bases respectively, with 19 bases between them. The CDR3 runs 13 residues. The germline V gene encodes CDR1 MNHNS and CDR2 SASEGT. The CDR3 nucleotides are TGTGCCAGCAGCCAAATCCTGGAAGCTACCCAGTTCTTC. Its translation is CASSQILEATQFF.

The DNA of the CDR3 is TGCAGTGCCGTTGGGGACAGGTTCTACGAGCAGTACTTC. Translated: CSAVGDRFYEQYF. The chain couples TRBV20-1 to TRBJ2-7; 8 nucleotides match TRBD1. V shed 6 bases and J 3 bases; nucleotides not matched to a gene: 7. Germline V CDR1 and CDR2: DFQATT, SNEGSKA (reference sequence). CDR3 length: 13 amino acids.

This chain links TRBV7-8 with TRBJ2-2, with D possibly TRBD2 on 5 matching bases. CDR3 size: 17 residues. V was clipped by 2 bases and J by 2 bases, with 15 bases between them. Germline V CDR1 and CDR2: SGHVS, FQNEAQ. The CDR3 loop reads CASSLSLGGYNTGELFF. CDR3 bases: TGTGCCAGCAGCTTATCCCTTGGCGGGTATAACACCGGGGAGCTGTTTTTT. The full variable domain, with the rest looked up from reference TRBV7-8 and TRBJ2-2, is GAGVSQSPRYKVAKRGQDVALRCDPISGHVSLFWYQQALGQGPEFLTYFQNEAQLDKSGLPSDRFFAERPEGSVSTLKIQRTQQEDSAVYLCASSLSLGGYNTGELFFGEGSRLTVL.

This chain links TRBV4-1 with TRBJ2-4; 10 bases line up with TRBD2. The CDR3 consists of 17 residues. The trim removed 3 bases at V and 0 bases at J, leaving 5 bases unmatched. CDR1 is MGHRA, CDR2 YSYEKL, per germline. In nucleotides, the CDR3 is TGCGCCAGCAGCCATATAGCGGGGGGACCAGCCAAAAACATTCAGTACTTC. This encodes CASSHIAGGPAKNIQYF.

V gene TRBV25-1 combines with J gene TRBJ2-1, with 10 positions matching TRBD1. The CDR3 has 15 residues. Germline trimming cut 3 bases from V and 6 bases from J; bases unmatched to any gene: 5. The V gene's germline CDR1 is MGHDK and CDR2 SYGVNS. This CDR3 reads CASSDRQGASNEQFF. The CDR3 DNA is TGTGCCAGCAGTGATAGACAGGGGGCCAGCAATGAGCAGTTCTTC.

This clonotype came up a few times. CDR3 coding DNA: TGTGCCAGCAGTTTATTGGCGGGACAGCTCTACGAGCAGTACTTC. It is translated as CASSLLAGQLYEQYF. V gene TRBV12-3 or TRBV12-4 combines with J gene TRBJ2-7; D is possibly TRBD1 (7 bases). Deletions cut 2 bases from V and 3 bases from J, with 14 bases between. The CDR3 has 15 amino acids.

The CDR3 reads CSARGGAYEAFF. In DNA, the CDR3 is TGCAGTGCTAGGGGGGGGGCCTATGAAGCTTTCTTT. V gene TRBV20-1 combines with J gene TRBJ1-1, with a weak D call TRBD1 (6 bases). The CDR3 sequence is 12 residues long. Germline V gives CDR1 DFQATT, CDR2 SNEGSKA (reference sequence). V lost 3 bases to trimming and J lost 7 bases, with 12 bases between them.

This clonotype was counted a few times. The chain employs TRBV9 and TRBJ1-1; D is uncertain. Germline V CDR1 and CDR2: SGDLS, YYNGEE. The CDR3 loop spans 13 amino acids. V was cut by 1 base and J by 2 bases, with 6 bases left in between. The CDR3 DNA follows: TGTGCCAGCAGCGTATCTTCCAACACTGAAGCTTTCTTT. Translating it yields CASSVSSNTEAFF.

This clonotype was seen more than once but under ten times. This sequence joins TRBV21-1 and TRBJ1-5; the tabulated D call, TRBD1, remains unverified against the DNA. TRBV21-1 is a recognized pseudogene. There are 18 residues in the CDR3. CDR3 in DNA: TGTGCCAGCAGCAAACGGGATAGGGCTAGCTGGGACAATCAGCCCCAGCATTTT. As protein: CASSKRDRASWDNQPQHF.

V is TRBV7-2 and J is TRBJ2-7; 9 bases fit TRBD1. Germline V lookup: CDR1 SGHTA, CDR2 FQGNSA. Germline trimming cut 6 bases from V and 7 bases from J; bases unmatched to any gene: 16. The CDR3 spans 16 residues. The CDR3 DNA sequence: TGTGCCAGCAGACAACCGGGACAGGGCCTCGGGAATGAGCAGTACTTC. Protein product: CASRQPGQGLGNEQYF.

The chain combines TRBV27 with TRBJ1-6, with TRBD1 as a possible D gene (6 bases). CDR3 length: 14 amino acids. The germline V and J ends were trimmed by 7 bases and 9 bases, with 16 bases remaining between them. From germline, CDR1 is MNHEY and CDR2 SMNVEV (reference sequence). The CDR3 DNA reads TGTGCCAGCAAATCCTCGGGGGCAAGTTCACCCCTCCACTTT. It encodes CASKSSGASSPLHF.

On this clonotype: Germline is not matched at one junction end, which may reflect a read error. This rearrangement joins TRBV7-9 to TRBJ1-1; D unclear. CDR1 and CDR2 (germline): SEHNR, FQNEAQ (reference sequence). The CDR3 has 12 amino acids. The CDR3 here is CASSLVMEEAYF. The CDR3 coding sequence is TGTGCCAGCAGCTTAGTCATGGAGGAAGCTTACTTT.